This TCR beta chain was identified in a study of blood T cell repertoires in COVID-19. Overall study context: The origin of the acute and convalescent COVID-19 samples was the United States, Italy and Spain. PBMCs, B-cell-depleted T cells, or T cells provided the cDNA or gDNA that made up the material.

TCRdb's table, derived via immunoSEQ multiplex PCR, lists solely in-frame clones and lacks some. The sample holds around 47,000 clones, over 75% seen once. CDR1 SGHRS and CDR2 YFSETQ come from the germline V gene. The CDR3 has 18 amino acids. Trimming cost V 3 bases and J 4 bases; bases outside gene matches: 10. Patients in Seattle were enrolled during active infection, then followed longitudinally. Sample: peripheral blood. The chain couples TRBV5-1 to TRBJ2-3; the match to TRBD2 covers 14 bases. The receptor's source is an elderly woman with COVID-19, enrolled during active disease. The CDR3 bases are TGCGCCAGCAGCTCGGGACTAGCGGGAGCGTCAAGGGCAGATACGCAGTATTTT. Translated: CASSSGLAGASRADTQYF.